This T cell receptor (beta chain) is from a study of blood T cell repertoires in COVID-19. Germline V CDR1 and CDR2: LGHNA, YSLEER. V lost 2 bases and J lost 3, with 7 bases in between. The CDR3 totals 13 residues. Profiled with immunoSEQ multiplex PCR; TCRdb holds only in-frame clones, not every one. The profile shows roughly 250,000 clones, 82% of them singletons. Sample: peripheral blood. The sequence derives from an older woman with active or convalescent COVID-19. This rearrangement joins TRBV4-3 to TRBJ1-1; D gene unclear. The CDR3 DNA reads as TGCGCCAGCAGCCAACACAGTTACACTGAAGCTTTCTTT. Encoded protein: CASSQHSYTEAFF.